These T cell receptor beta chains were read from a single sample in a study of T cells in Graves' hyperthyroidism and ophthalmopathy. TCRdb re-analysed the multiplex PCR reads in MiXCR, keeping a single row per CDR3 protein. The sample includes about 560,000 distinct CDR3 sequences, approximately 15% seen only once; the top ten take 15% to 20%. The sequenced sample was blood. Receptor source: a woman in her late teens or twenties with Graves' hyperthyroidism. Both conserved end residues are part of each CDR3. The D gene is left open where the match is weak. Rows may omit the clone size; those that give it use once, few, many or a size class.

D gene: -; V gene: TRBV24-1; clone size: few; J gene: TRBJ1-2; CDR3 protein: CATSDLRTDYGYTF; CDR3 DNA: TGTGCCACCAGTGATTTACGGACAGACTATGGCTACACCTTC
D gene: TRBD2; V gene: TRBV11-2; clone size: -; J gene: TRBJ2-2; CDR3 protein: CASSRTSGTSNTGELFF; CDR3 DNA: TGTGCCAGCAGCCGGACTAGCGGGACCTCGAACACCGGGGAGCTGTTTTTT
D gene: -; V gene: TRBV12-3/TRBV12-4; clone size: many; J gene: TRBJ2-1; CDR3 protein: CASSLLAGPLNEQFF; CDR3 DNA: TGTGCCAGCAGTTTGCTGGCGGGCCCCCTTAATGAGCAGTTCTTC
D gene: TRBD1; V gene: TRBV28; clone size: few; J gene: TRBJ1-5; CDR3 protein: CASNLDRGNNQPQHF; CDR3 DNA: TGTGCCAGCAACCTCGACAGGGGGAACAATCAGCCCCAGCATTTT
D gene: TRBD2; V gene: TRBV5-1; clone size: few; J gene: TRBJ2-2; CDR3 protein: CASSLAGLAGNTGGLFF; CDR3 DNA: TGCGCCAGCAGCTTGGCCGGGCTAGCGGGTAACACCGGGGGACTGTTTTTT
D gene: -; V gene: TRBV30; clone size: -; J gene: TRBJ2-7; CDR3 protein: CAWSAPLSSGRGSHEQYF; CDR3 DNA: TGTGCCTGGAGTGCCCCCCTCTCTTCGGGACGGGGTTCGCACGAGCAGTACTTC
D gene: TRBD2; V gene: TRBV19; clone size: few; J gene: TRBJ2-5; CDR3 protein: CASSGGAPQETQYF; CDR3 DNA: TGTGCCTCGAGCGGGGGGGCCCCACAAGAGACCCAGTACTTC
D gene: -; V gene: TRBV5-1; clone size: few; J gene: TRBJ2-7; CDR3 protein: CASSPGGEPSEQYF; CDR3 DNA: TGCGCCAGCAGCCCGGGCGGGGAGCCCTCCGAGCAGTACTTC
D gene: -; V gene: TRBV7-9; clone size: many; J gene: TRBJ2-7; CDR3 protein: CASSLPGLYEQYF; CDR3 DNA: TGTGCCAGCAGCTTACCCGGTCTATACGAGCAGTACTTC
D gene: TRBD1; V gene: TRBV5-1; clone size: many; J gene: TRBJ1-1; CDR3 protein: CASSLDLRDRATVGTEAFF; CDR3 DNA: TGCGCCAGCAGCTTGGACCTCCGGGACAGGGCGACTGTGGGCACTGAAGCTTTCTTT
D gene: TRBD1; V gene: TRBV12-3/TRBV12-4; clone size: -; J gene: TRBJ1-1; CDR3 protein: CASSLVGTGGARAFF; CDR3 DNA: TGTGCCAGCAGTTTAGTTGGGACAGGGGGCGCGAGGGCTTTCTTT
D gene: -; V gene: TRBV6-1; clone size: many; J gene: TRBJ2-7; CDR3 protein: CATRWEAGLISYEQYF; CDR3 DNA: TGTGCCACCAGATGGGAGGCGGGCCTTATCTCCTACGAGCAGTACTTC
D gene: -; V gene: TRBV20-1; clone size: -; J gene: TRBJ2-5; CDR3 protein: CSAHSPIPRETQYF; CDR3 DNA: TGCAGTGCCCATTCCCCGATCCCCCGGGAGACCCAGTACTTC
D gene: TRBD2; V gene: TRBV2; clone size: many; J gene: TRBJ2-3; CDR3 protein: CASSRWTSGSTDTQYF; CDR3 DNA: TGTGCCAGCAGTCGATGGACTAGCGGGAGCACAGATACGCAGTATTTT
D gene: TRBD1; V gene: TRBV27; clone size: many; J gene: TRBJ2-7; CDR3 protein: CASRNRGTYEQYF; CDR3 DNA: TGTGCCAGCAGGAACAGGGGCACCTACGAGCAGTACTTC
D gene: TRBD1; V gene: TRBV5-1; clone size: -; J gene: TRBJ2-2; CDR3 protein: CASSLWPRGRTGELFF; CDR3 DNA: TGCGCCAGCAGCCTATGGCCCAGGGGGCGAACCGGGGAGCTGTTTTTT
D gene: -; V gene: TRBV7-2; clone size: many; J gene: TRBJ1-2; CDR3 protein: CASSLVSGGYTF; CDR3 DNA: TGTGCCAGCAGCTTAGTATCAGGGGGCTACACCTTC
D gene: TRBD2; V gene: TRBV5-4; clone size: -; J gene: TRBJ2-2; CDR3 protein: CASSPKPGGGTGELFF; CDR3 DNA: TGTGCCAGCAGTCCAAAACCCGGGGGGGGGACCGGGGAGCTGTTTTTT
D gene: -; V gene: TRBV11-1; clone size: many; J gene: TRBJ1-1; CDR3 protein: CASIGNTEAFF; CDR3 DNA: TGTGCCAGCATAGGCAACACTGAAGCTTTCTTT
D gene: TRBD1; V gene: TRBV7-9; clone size: -; J gene: TRBJ1-5; CDR3 protein: CASSPRTGGQPQHF; CDR3 DNA: TGTGCCAGCAGCCCCCGGACAGGGGGTCAGCCCCAGCATTTT
D gene: -; V gene: TRBV5-5; clone size: -; J gene: TRBJ1-4; CDR3 protein: CASSLLQGNEKLFF; CDR3 DNA: TGTGCCAGCAGCTTGTTGCAGGGGAATGAAAAACTGTTTTTT
D gene: -; V gene: TRBV3-1; clone size: many; J gene: TRBJ2-5; CDR3 protein: CASSQDTQETQYF; CDR3 DNA: TGTGCCAGCAGCCAAGATACTCAAGAGACCCAGTACTTC
D gene: TRBD2; V gene: TRBV6-1; clone size: few; J gene: TRBJ2-1; CDR3 protein: CASSDRPGTSGNNEQFF; CDR3 DNA: TGTGCCAGCAGTGACAGACCCGGGACTAGCGGGAACAATGAGCAGTTCTTC
D gene: -; V gene: TRBV28; clone size: -; J gene: TRBJ2-1; CDR3 protein: CASNWGTINEQFF; CDR3 DNA: TGTGCCAGCAACTGGGGGACGATCAATGAGCAGTTCTTC
D gene: TRBD2; V gene: TRBV20-1; clone size: -; J gene: TRBJ2-3; CDR3 protein: CSASPHGGATDTQYF; CDR3 DNA: TGCAGTGCTAGCCCCCACGGGGGGGCGACAGATACGCAGTATTTT
D gene: -; V gene: TRBV10-3; clone size: -; J gene: TRBJ2-7; CDR3 protein: CAISIGQITYEQYF; CDR3 DNA: TGTGCCATCAGTATTGGGCAGATAACATACGAGCAGTACTTC
D gene: TRBD1; V gene: TRBV7-2; clone size: many; J gene: TRBJ2-5; CDR3 protein: CASSHGQGGGTQYF; CDR3 DNA: TGTGCCAGCAGCCACGGACAGGGGGGGGGGACCCAGTACTTC
D gene: TRBD2; V gene: TRBV6-2/TRBV6-3; clone size: -; J gene: TRBJ2-3; CDR3 protein: CASSESKAGGTDTQYF; CDR3 DNA: TGTGCCAGCAGTGAATCGAAAGCGGGGGGCACAGATACGCAGTATTTT
D gene: -; V gene: TRBV20-1; clone size: many; J gene: TRBJ2-5; CDR3 protein: CSASRLAGGETQYF; CDR3 DNA: TGCAGTGCTAGCCGTCTTGCGGGTGGAGAGACCCAGTACTTC
D gene: TRBD2; V gene: TRBV28; clone size: -; J gene: TRBJ2-1; CDR3 protein: CASSFLAGEDNEQFF; CDR3 DNA: TGTGCCAGCAGTTTCCTAGCGGGAGAGGACAATGAGCAGTTCTTC
D gene: -; V gene: TRBV12-3/TRBV12-4; clone size: few; J gene: TRBJ1-5; CDR3 protein: CASSFYGLNQPQHF; CDR3 DNA: TGTGCCAGCAGTTTTTACGGCTTAAATCAGCCCCAGCATTTT